This T cell receptor beta chain was sequenced in a study of T cells in Graves' hyperthyroidism and ophthalmopathy. The overall study: The authors collected peripheral blood at initial diagnosis, before any treatment. General observations from the study: Ophthalmopathy and stable hyperthyroidism were separated by a 13 V-J model.

Researchers took RNA transcripts and amplified the TCR beta CDR3 regions from them. RT-PCR in the first round (using the HTBI primer set) targeted the TCR CDR3. One entry per CDR3 protein results from TCRdb running MiXCR on the multiplex PCR reads. This table holds hundreds of thousands of distinct CDR3 sequences, 11% to 15% found once. This clonotype has a single count. Its antigen is currently unknown. The germline V gene has CDR1 WNHNN and CDR2 SYGVQD (reference sequence). Trimming pared 9 bases from V and 4 bases from J, leaving 12 bases between. The CDR3 has 13 residues. Used for diagnoses were clinical symptoms, serum thyroxine and TRAb, thyroid ultrasound and orbital computed tomography. This sample holds PBMCs from around 9.9 ml fresh peripheral blood.

Input material: blood. The receptor's source is a young woman with Graves' hyperthyroidism. The rearrangement links TRBV10-1 to TRBJ2-2, with D possibly TRBD2 on 6 matching bases. Here the CDR3 reads CARWRAGTGELFF. The CDR3 DNA sequence: TGCGCCAGGTGGAGGGCCGGCACCGGGGAGCTGTTTTTT.